Included here is one T cell receptor beta chain sequence, with context. These data originate in a study of human T cells and chemical hapten exposure. Between the trimmed V and J ends, which lost 0 bases and 4 bases, there was a span of 13 bases. This CDR3 spans 17 amino acids. CDR1 is MNHEY and CDR2 is SVGAGI in the germline V gene. Using its own MiXCR run on the 5' RACE reads, TCRdb lists one record per CDR3 protein. The sample consists of tens of thousands of distinct CDR3 sequences, about 8.4% of them appearing once. Total RNA was isolated from whole blood that had not been fractionated. This receptor was identified in a male donor in good health. V usage is TRBV6-5 and J usage is TRBJ2-6; possibly TRBD2 for D (5 bases). The DNA of the CDR3 is TGTGCCAGCAGTTACTCGAAGGCGGGCTTAGGGGCCAACGTCCTGACTTTC. Translating it yields CASSYSKAGLGANVLTF.